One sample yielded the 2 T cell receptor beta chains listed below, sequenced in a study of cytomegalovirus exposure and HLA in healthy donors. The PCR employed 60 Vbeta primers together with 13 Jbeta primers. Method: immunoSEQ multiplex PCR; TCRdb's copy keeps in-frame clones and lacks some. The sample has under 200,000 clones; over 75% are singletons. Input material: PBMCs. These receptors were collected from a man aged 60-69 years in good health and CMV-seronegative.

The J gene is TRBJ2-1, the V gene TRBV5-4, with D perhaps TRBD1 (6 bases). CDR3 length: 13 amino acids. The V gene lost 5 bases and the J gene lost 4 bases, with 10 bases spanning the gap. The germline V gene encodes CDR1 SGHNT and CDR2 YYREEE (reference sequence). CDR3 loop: CASSVDSYNEQFF. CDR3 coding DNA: TGTGCCAGCAGTGTGGACAGTTACAATGAGCAGTTCTTC.

As DNA, the CDR3 is TGTGCCAGCAGCCAAGATAAAACTAGCGGGTTCTACGAGCAGTACTTC. Encoded protein: CASSQDKTSGFYEQYF. This sequence joins TRBV4-2 and TRBJ2-7; 9 bases line up with TRBD2. CDR1 and CDR2 from the germline V gene are LGHNA and YNFKEQ. The CDR3 is made up of 16 amino acids. The V gene end was trimmed by 0 bases and the J gene end by 3 bases; junction bases not matched to a gene: 6.